This entry lists 10 T cell receptor beta chains sequenced from one sample in a study of T cells after yellow fever vaccination. Each CDR3 protein gets one entry after TCRdb re-called the 5' RACE reads with MiXCR. The repertoire holds some 160,000 distinct CDR3 sequences, with approximately 10% as singletons. Specimen: CD8+ T cells sorted from PBMCs, collected 45 days after the yellow fever booster vaccination. Every receptor here comes from a man between 18 and 29 years old who received the YFV17D yellow fever vaccine.

There are many counts of this clonotype. The chain couples TRBV7-9 to TRBJ1-1; D unresolved. The V and J ends lost 4 bases and 1 base respectively, with 13 bases between them. The CDR3 runs 15 residues. The germline CDR1 and CDR2 sequences are SEHNR and FQNEAQ (reference sequence). CDR3 loop: CASSWERLTNTEAFF. CDR3 nucleotides: TGTGCCAGCAGCTGGGAGAGACTTACGAACACTGAAGCTTTCTTT.

This clonotype was recorded a few times. V is TRBV5-1 and J is TRBJ1-1; D unresolved. Trimming shortened V by 4 bases and J by 4 bases, and 11 bases separated the two germline ends. Germline-derived CDR1 and CDR2 are SGHRS and YFSETQ. The CDR3 spans 13 residues. The CDR3 sequence is CASSGEMLTEAFF. CDR3 sequence (DNA): TGCGCCAGCAGCGGGGAGATGCTCACTGAAGCTTTCTTT.

J is TRBJ2-7 and V is TRBV6-2 or TRBV6-3; TRBD1 aligns across 8 bases. CDR1 and CDR2 (germline): MNHEY, SVGEGT. The CDR3 totals 15 residues. Trimming cost V 6 bases and J 10 bases; bases outside gene matches: 17. CDR3 sequence: CASSSPHRTGPYQYF. The CDR3 nucleotides read TGTGCCAGCAGCTCACCCCATCGGACAGGGCCCTACCAGTACTTC.

This clonotype showed up just a few times. This rearrangement joins TRBV6-5 to TRBJ2-1, with TRBD1 matching 7 bases. The length of the CDR3 is 15 residues. CDR1 and CDR2 from the germline V gene are MNHEY and SVGAGI. The J segment lost 5 bases and the V segment lost 7 bases, leaving 11 bases of the junction unmatched. The CDR3 loop is CASTPDRAVNNEQFF. As DNA, the CDR3 is TGTGCCAGCACTCCTGACAGGGCAGTAAACAATGAGCAGTTCTTC.

This clonotype was counted at least ten times. The chain links TRBV4-1 to TRBJ2-5; 7 bases are a match to TRBD2. Germline V gives CDR1 MGHRA, CDR2 YSYEKL. This CDR3 has 15 amino acids. With V trimmed by 0 bases and J by 4 bases, 5 bases remained unmatched. The CDR3: CASSQEGGGAETQYF. The CDR3, as DNA: TGCGCCAGCAGCCAAGAAGGCGGGGGTGCAGAGACCCAGTACTTC.

This clonotype was detected a few times. The V and J genes are TRBV7-2 and TRBJ2-1; D unclear. Germline values: CDR1 SGHTA, CDR2 FQGNSA. The V gene lost 3 bases and the J gene lost 0 bases, with 9 bases spanning the gap. The CDR3 is 15 amino acids. The CDR3 DNA follows: TGTGCCAGCAGCTTCGGGCCTAGCTCCTACAATGAGCAGTTCTTC. This codes for CASSFGPSSYNEQFF.

This clonotype was seen a few times. This chain connects TRBV13 to TRBJ2-7; 15 nucleotides agree with TRBD2. The CDR3 loop spans 16 amino acids. V was clipped by 4 bases and J by 2 bases; unmatched bases: 3. Germline V gives CDR1 PRHDT, CDR2 FYEKMQ (reference sequence). The CDR3: CASSWGLAGGTYEQYF. As DNA, the CDR3 is TGTGCCAGCAGCTGGGGACTAGCGGGGGGTACCTACGAGCAGTACTTC.

The J gene is TRBJ2-1, the V gene TRBV20-1; D possibly matches TRBD1 or TRBD2 (5 bases each). Trimming pared 2 bases from V and 0 bases from J, leaving 14 bases between. The CDR3 spans 16 residues. CDR1 and CDR2 from the germline V gene are DFQATT and SNEGSKA (reference sequence). The CDR3 nucleotides read TGCAGTGCTAGAACTGGGGGATCCTACTCCTACAATGAGCAGTTCTTC. Translation: CSARTGGSYSYNEQFF.

The V and J genes are TRBV7-9 and TRBJ2-1, with no clear D. Germline assignment: CDR1 SEHNR and CDR2 FQNEAQ (reference sequence). This CDR3 is 12 amino acids long. The V gene lost 2 bases and the J gene lost 9 bases, with 8 bases spanning the gap. The CDR3 DNA reads as TGTGCCAGCAGCTTAAAATGGGTTGAGCAGTTCTTC. Amino acids: CASSLKWVEQFF.

This clonotype was observed a handful of times. The gene calls are TRBV6-6 and TRBJ1-4; 10 bases are shared with TRBD1. Losses at the gene ends were 4 bases for V and 7 bases for J; bases not matched to a gene: 3. In germline, CDR1 is MNHNY, CDR2 SVGAGI (reference sequence). The CDR3 extends over 14 amino acids. The CDR3 sequence: CASSWGTGVEKLFF. The CDR3 coding sequence is TGTGCCAGCAGTTGGGGGACAGGGGTTGAAAAACTGTTTTTT.